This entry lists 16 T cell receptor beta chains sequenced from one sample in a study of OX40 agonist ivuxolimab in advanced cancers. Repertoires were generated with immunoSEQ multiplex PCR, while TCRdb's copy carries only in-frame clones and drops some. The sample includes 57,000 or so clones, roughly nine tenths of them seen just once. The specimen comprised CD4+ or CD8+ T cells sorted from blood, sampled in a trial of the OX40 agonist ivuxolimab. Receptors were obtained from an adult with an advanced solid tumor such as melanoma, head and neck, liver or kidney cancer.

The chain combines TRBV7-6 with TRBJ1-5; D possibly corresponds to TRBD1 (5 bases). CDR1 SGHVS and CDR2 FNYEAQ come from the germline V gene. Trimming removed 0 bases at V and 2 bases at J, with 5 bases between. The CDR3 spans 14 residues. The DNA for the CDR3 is TGTGCCAGCAGCTTAGCACAGGGCAATCAGCCCCAGCATTTT. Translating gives CASSLAQGNQPQHF.

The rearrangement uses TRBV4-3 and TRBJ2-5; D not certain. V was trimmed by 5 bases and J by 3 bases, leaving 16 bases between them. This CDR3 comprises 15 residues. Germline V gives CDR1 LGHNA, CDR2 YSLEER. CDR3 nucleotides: TGCGCCAGCAGCTTAAATCTGCGGAGAGAAGAGACCCAGTACTTC. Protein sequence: CASSLNLRREETQYF.

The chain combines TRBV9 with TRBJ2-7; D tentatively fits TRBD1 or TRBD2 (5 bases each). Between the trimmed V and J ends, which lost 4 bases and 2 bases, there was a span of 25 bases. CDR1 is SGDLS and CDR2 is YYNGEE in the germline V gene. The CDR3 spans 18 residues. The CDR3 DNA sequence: TGTGCCAGCAGCCCCCGGGACGTTAAACTTCCCGAACCCTACGAGCAGTACTTC. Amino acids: CASSPRDVKLPEPYEQYF.

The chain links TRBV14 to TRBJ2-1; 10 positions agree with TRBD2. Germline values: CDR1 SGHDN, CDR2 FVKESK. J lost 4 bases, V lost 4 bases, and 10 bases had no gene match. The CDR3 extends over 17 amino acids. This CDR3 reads CASSPGVSSGGYNEQFF. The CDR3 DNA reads TGTGCCAGCAGCCCGGGCGTGTCTAGCGGGGGTTACAATGAGCAGTTCTTC. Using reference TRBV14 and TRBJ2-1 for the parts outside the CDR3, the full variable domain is EAGVTQFPSHSVIEKGQTVTLRCDPISGHDNLYWYRRVMGKEIKFLLHFVKESKQDESGMPNNRFLAERTGGTYSTLKVQPAELEDSGVYFCASSPGVSSGGYNEQFFGPGTRLTVL.

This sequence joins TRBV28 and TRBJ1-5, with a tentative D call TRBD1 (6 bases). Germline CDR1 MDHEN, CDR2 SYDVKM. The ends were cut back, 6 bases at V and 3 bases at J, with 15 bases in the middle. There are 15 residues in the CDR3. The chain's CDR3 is CASSPTGTTNQPQHF. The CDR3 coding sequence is TGTGCCAGCAGCCCAACCGGGACAACCAATCAGCCCCAGCATTTT.

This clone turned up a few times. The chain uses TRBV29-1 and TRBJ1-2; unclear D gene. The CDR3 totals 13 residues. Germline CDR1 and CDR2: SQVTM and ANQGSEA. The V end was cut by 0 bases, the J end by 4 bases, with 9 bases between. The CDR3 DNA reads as TGCAGCGTTGAAGACAGTTTTGGCTATGGCTACACCTTC. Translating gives CSVEDSFGYGYTF.

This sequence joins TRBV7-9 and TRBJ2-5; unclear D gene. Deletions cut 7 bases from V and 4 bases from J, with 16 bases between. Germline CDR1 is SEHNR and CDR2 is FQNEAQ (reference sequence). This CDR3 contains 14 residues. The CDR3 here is CASTSPVESETQYF. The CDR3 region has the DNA TGTGCCAGCACTTCCCCAGTGGAGTCAGAGACCCAGTACTTC.

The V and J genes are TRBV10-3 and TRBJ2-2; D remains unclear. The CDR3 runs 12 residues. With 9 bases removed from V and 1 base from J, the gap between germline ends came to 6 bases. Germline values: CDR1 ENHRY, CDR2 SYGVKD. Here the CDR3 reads CAMAGNTGELFF. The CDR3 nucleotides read TGTGCCATGGCAGGGAACACCGGGGAGCTGTTTTTT.

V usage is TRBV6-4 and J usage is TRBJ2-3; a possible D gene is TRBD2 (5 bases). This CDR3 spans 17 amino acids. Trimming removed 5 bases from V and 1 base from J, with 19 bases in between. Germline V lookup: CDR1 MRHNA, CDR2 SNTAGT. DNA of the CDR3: TGTGCCAGCAGTATGCGGGCTAGCATGAGGGGCACAGATACGCAGTATTTT. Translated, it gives CASSMRASMRGTDTQYF.

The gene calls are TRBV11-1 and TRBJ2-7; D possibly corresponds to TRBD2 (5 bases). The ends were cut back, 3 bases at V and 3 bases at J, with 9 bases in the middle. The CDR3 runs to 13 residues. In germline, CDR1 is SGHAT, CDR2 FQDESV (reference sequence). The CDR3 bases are TGTGCCAGCAGCTTTACCGGGAACTACGAGCAGTACTTC. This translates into CASSFTGNYEQYF.

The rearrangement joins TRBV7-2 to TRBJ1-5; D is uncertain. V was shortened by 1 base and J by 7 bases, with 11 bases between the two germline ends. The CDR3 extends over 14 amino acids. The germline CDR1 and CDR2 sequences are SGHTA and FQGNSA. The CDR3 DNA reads TGTGCCAGCAGCTTAGAGGGCAGAGGGCAGCCCCAGCATTTT. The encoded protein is CASSLEGRGQPQHF.

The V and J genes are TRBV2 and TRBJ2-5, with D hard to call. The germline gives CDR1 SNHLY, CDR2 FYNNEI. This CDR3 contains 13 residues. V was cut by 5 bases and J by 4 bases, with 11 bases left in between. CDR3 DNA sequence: TGTGCCAGCAGTTACGGACGGGCAGAGACCCAGTACTTC. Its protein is CASSYGRAETQYF.

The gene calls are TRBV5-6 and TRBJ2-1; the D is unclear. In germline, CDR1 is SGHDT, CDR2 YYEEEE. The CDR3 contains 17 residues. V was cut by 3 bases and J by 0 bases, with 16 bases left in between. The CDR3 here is CASSWIPGPSSYNEQFF. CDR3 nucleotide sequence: TGTGCCAGCAGCTGGATACCGGGCCCTAGCTCCTACAATGAGCAGTTCTTC.

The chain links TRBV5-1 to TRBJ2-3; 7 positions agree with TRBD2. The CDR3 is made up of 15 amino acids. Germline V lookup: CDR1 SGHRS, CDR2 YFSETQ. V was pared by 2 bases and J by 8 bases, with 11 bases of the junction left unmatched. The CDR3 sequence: CASSFTLGLGRTQYF. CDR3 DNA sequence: TGCGCCAGCAGCTTTACTCTCGGACTAGGTCGTACGCAGTATTTT. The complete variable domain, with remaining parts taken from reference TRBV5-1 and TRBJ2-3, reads KAGVTQTPRYLIKTRGQQVTLSCSPISGHRSVSWYQQTPGQGLQFLFEYFSETQRNKGNFPGRFSGRQFSNSRSEMNVSTLELGDSALYLCASSFTLGLGRTQYFGPGTRLTVL.

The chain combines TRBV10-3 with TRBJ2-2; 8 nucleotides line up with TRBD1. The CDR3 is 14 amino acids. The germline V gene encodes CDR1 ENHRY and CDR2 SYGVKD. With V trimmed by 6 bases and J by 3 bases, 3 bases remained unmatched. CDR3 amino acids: CAIRKQGDTGELFF. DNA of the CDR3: TGTGCCATCAGGAAACAGGGGGACACCGGGGAGCTGTTTTTT.

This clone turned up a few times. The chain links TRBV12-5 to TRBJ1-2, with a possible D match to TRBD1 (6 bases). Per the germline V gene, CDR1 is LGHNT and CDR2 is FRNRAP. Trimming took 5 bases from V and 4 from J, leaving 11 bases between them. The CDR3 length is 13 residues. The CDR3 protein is CASGQDSTYGYTF. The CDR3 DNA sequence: TGTGCTAGTGGTCAGGACAGTACCTATGGCTACACCTTC.